This T cell receptor (beta chain) was sequenced for a study of immune cell composition in non-small cell lung cancer. About the research overall: Lung adenocarcinoma or squamous carcinoma made up most tumours.

DNA was extracted from unsorted cell suspensions stored frozen. Repertoires were generated with immunoSEQ multiplex PCR, while TCRdb's copy carries only in-frame clones and drops some. The sample has 9,000 to 10,000 clones; approximately 64% are singletons. This clone has only a few counts. Its antigen is unidentified. Study-wide findings and caveats: Tumour-reactive clones were not shown to match dominant in vivo tumour clones. In adenocarcinoma, maximal tumour-associated clone frequency tracked TIL tumour reactivity.

The germline CDR1 and CDR2 sequences are SGHRS and YFSETQ. The CDR3 covers 15 residues. With V trimmed by 4 bases and J by 10 bases, 9 bases remained unmatched. The sample consisted of lung tumor tissue. The sequence came from a human donor with non-small cell lung cancer. The rearrangement joins TRBV5-1 to TRBJ1-6; 9 bases are shared with TRBD1. The CDR3 here is CASSPRTGDGSPLHF. For the CDR3, the DNA is TGCGCCAGCAGCCCCAGGACAGGGGACGGCTCACCCCTCCACTTT.